These 3 T cell receptor beta chains were all obtained from the same sample, sequenced in a study of blood T cell repertoires in COVID-19 (dated by TCRdb to about 2020). Receptor amplification or capture employed the immunoSEQ multiplex PCR assay. TCRdb obtained this table from immuneACCESS and retained in-frame rearrangements with V and J assigned. These tables miss some clones; where compared with another copy, unresolved V genes account for less than half of the shortfall, and the remainder is unexplained. Recorded for this sample are some 150,000 clones; more than 65% of them occurred a single time. Approximately 9.7% of the sample lies in the top ten. Sequenced input: peripheral blood. Receptor source: a woman between 50 and 59 years old with acute or convalescent COVID-19.

The chain is built from TRBV7-3 and TRBJ2-7; the D is unclear. CDR3 length: 12 amino acids. Germline lookup yields CDR1 SGHTA and CDR2 FQGTGA. The V end was cut by 4 bases, the J end by 6 bases, with 10 bases between. CDR3 amino acids: CASSSYSREQYF. CDR3 DNA sequence: TGTGCCAGCAGCTCCTATAGCCGCGAGCAGTACTTC.

This rearrangement joins TRBV7-2 to TRBJ2-5, with D uncertain. V was cut by 4 bases and J by 5 bases, with 17 bases left in between. The CDR3 spans 15 residues. Germline CDR1 reads SGHTA; CDR2 reads FQGNSA. The CDR3 region has the DNA TGTGCCAGCAGCTCTCGTAGTGTGATATGGGAGACCCAGTACTTC. Encoded protein: CASSSRSVIWETQYF.

The chain combines TRBV14 with TRBJ2-3; 10 nucleotides agree with TRBD2. CDR1 and CDR2 (germline): SGHDN, FVKESK. Trimming removed 4 bases from V and 3 bases from J; junction bases left unmatched: 4. CDR3 length equals 15 residues. CDR3 loop: CASSPGLARTDTQYF. The DNA of the CDR3 is TGTGCCAGCAGCCCGGGACTAGCGCGGACAGATACGCAGTATTTT.